This T cell receptor beta chain was sequenced in a study of blood T cell repertoires in COVID-19. The overall study: Researchers got acute and convalescent COVID-19 samples from the United States, Italy and Spain. From T cells, B-cell-depleted T cells, or PBMCs came the material, which was cDNA or gDNA.

The germline V and J ends were trimmed by 3 bases and 4 bases, with 13 bases remaining between them. Germline V gene lookup returns CDR1 SGHVS and CDR2 FQNEAQ. The CDR3 is 14 amino acids. Original handling: Amplification from reference gene primers served as the basis for estimated nucleated cell counts. This table comes from immunoSEQ multiplex PCR, and its TCRdb copy is limited to in-frame clones, with some not included. The V and J calls and clone size come from that table; D and trimming were worked out from the DNA. The sample records some 100,000 clones, 75% to 90% being singletons. Sample: peripheral blood. This clonotype was sampled from a human donor in a cohort sampled during active COVID-19. The genes are TRBV7-8 and TRBJ2-7; D is perhaps TRBD1 (6 bases). CDR3 DNA: TGTGCCAGCAGCTTTACTATGACAGGATACGAGCAGTACTTC. Translated: CASSFTMTGYEQYF.